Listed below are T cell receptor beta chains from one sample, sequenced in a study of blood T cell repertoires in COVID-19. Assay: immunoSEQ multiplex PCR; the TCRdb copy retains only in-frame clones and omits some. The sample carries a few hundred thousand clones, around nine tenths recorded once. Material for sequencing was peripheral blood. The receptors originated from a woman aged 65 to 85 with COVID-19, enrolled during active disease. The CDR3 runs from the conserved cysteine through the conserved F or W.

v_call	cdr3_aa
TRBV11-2	CASSIQYNEQFF
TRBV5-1	CASRKGQSFEKLFF
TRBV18	CASFTVPGGTEAFF
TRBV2	CASSGRAGSGNSPLHF
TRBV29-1	CSVEDRGNEQFF
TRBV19	CASSSGNSGILNEQFF
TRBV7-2	CASSLASRAFF
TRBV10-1	CASSEFAVERLNTEAFF
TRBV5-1	CASSRGLADYNEQFF
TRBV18	CASSATGTRVDTQYF
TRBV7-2	CASSLALLAGGGTDTQYF
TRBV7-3	CASSPGGLAEETQYF
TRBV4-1	CASSQSQARTNEKLFF
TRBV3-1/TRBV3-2	CASSHPGQGGEKLFF
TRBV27	CASSLGTRLSYEQYF
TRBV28	CASRGTGAYEQYF
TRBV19	CASSIVQMNTGELFF
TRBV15	CATSRGIRRDDYEQYF
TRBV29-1	CSVGGPREQYF
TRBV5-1	CASSFQGAGNTIYF
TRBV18	CASSQRGLAGPSSYNEQFF
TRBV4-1	CASSQEVTGEGGYTF
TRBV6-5	CASRAGGSYEQYF
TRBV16	CASSQFGTGWTYEQYF
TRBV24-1	CATSDFDRGAKTQYF
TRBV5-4	CASSLVPGWETQYF
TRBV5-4	CASSLDGGGGDEQYF
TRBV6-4	CASSDDGTANQPQHF
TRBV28	CASSLEGGQGKGAFF
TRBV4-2	CASSQELVAVTDTQYF
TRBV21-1	CASSQVLDRNEKLFF